Listed here is a single T cell receptor (beta chain). This clone was observed many times. The specificity of this receptor is unknown. One base away there is no much larger clone; base qualities are not given. RNA was extracted from the peptide-stimulated T cells with an RNeasy Mini Kit as input for TCR beta CDR3 sequencing. The immunoSEQ platform was used to perform TCR Vbeta CDR3 sequencing at survey-level resolution. Under the source paper's analysis protocol: Sequence results were analyzed and compiled with immunoSEQ ANALYZER v3.0. Not all clones reach the TCRdb copy of this immuneACCESS table, which keeps in-frame sequences only. Checked studies attribute under half of the gap to unresolved V genes and leave the rest unexplained. V and J calls and clone size are given by that table; D and trimming were obtained from the DNA. In all, the sample holds over 1,500 clones, and about a fifth of those were seen once. The ten biggest clones cover just under 45% of the sample.

This sample was included in a study of personalized T cell therapy for brain tumors (dated by TCRdb to about 2021). In terms of the full investigation: To find peptides restricted to tumors, the investigators applied a proteogenomic strategy integrating mass spectrometry proteomics and sequencing of tumor DNA/RNA.

The germline V gene (reference sequence) sets CDR1 to MNHEY and CDR2 to SMNVEV. Cut back by 6 bases and 13 bases, the V and J ends lie 13 bases apart. Taken from cysteine to phenylalanine, the CDR3 has 11 residues. The sequence is cut down to CDR3 DNA, 33 bases in frame from base 1. PBMCs were isolated by Ficoll density gradient centrifugation, and adherent monocytes were differentiated into dendritic cells with IL-4 and GM-CSF. Non-adherent cells were co-cultured with irradiated peptide-loaded DCs at a 1:10 ratio, and the proliferating cells were restimulated on day 7 with fresh peptide-loaded DCs. IL-6, IL-7, IL-12 and IL-15 were used as culture cytokines for the first stimulation, IL-7 plus IL-2 for the second, and IL-2 alone for the third. The expanded cells that were used for TCR sequencing were subjected to cryopreservation.

This chain joins TRBV27 to TRBJ2-1; 6 matching bases give a weak D call of TRBD1. Sequencing was carried out using a T cell product expanded with peptides in culture. The TCR was taken from a human donor with medulloblastoma. Here the CDR3 is given as CASRFTDRQFF. The nucleotides read TGTGCCAGCAGATTTACGGACAGACAGTTCTTC.